This TCR beta chain was observed in a study of graft-versus-host responses after intestinal transplantation. The table came from immunoSEQ multiplex PCR; TCRdb's copy has only in-frame clones and leaves some out. This sample carries roughly 23,000 clones, just over 75% of them seen once, and the ten largest clones take under 4%. From the graft tissue, intraepithelial and lamina propria lymphocytes were released through processing. The sequences come from ileum tissue, collected 12 days after intestinal transplant. The sequence was collected from a human patient who received an intestinal transplant, so some T cells may come from the graft donor.

CDR3 sequence (DNA): TGTGCCAGCAGCTTAGGACCTCAGGGGGGCACAGATACGCAGTATTTT. Residues: CASSLGPQGGTDTQYF. V is TRBV7-6 and J is TRBJ2-3, with 7 bases identical to TRBD1. V lost 1 base, J lost 1 base, and 5 bases stayed unmatched. This CDR3 spans 16 amino acids. The germline gives CDR1 SGHVS, CDR2 FNYEAQ.